This T cell receptor beta chain was recorded in a study of blood T cell repertoires in COVID-19 (dated by TCRdb to about 2020). About the full investigation: Collaborator samples came from the United States, Italy and Spain and covered acute and convalescent phases of COVID-19. Samples were obtained from the ongoing ImmuneRACE study (first 160 participants) and from about 1,300 subjects provided by 6 global collaborators. A de-identified subject ID, COVID-19 status, age in years and sex were almost always included in the sample metadata. The repertoires were released in a freely available public database meant as a resource for research on the immune response to SARS-CoV-2. The material from the prospective study consisted of cDNA or gDNA derived from T cells, B-cell-depleted T cells, or PBMCs. Deeply sampled blood TCRbeta repertoires from subjects exposed to, actively infected with, or recovered from COVID-19 were included in the dataset. Where HLA class I and class II types were available, the types were taken from metadata supplied by the sample provider, not from assay-based typing.

Participants in the prospective study were enrolled through a virtual design, were aged roughly 18 to 90 years, and lived in 20 to 30 United States geographic areas. In the prospective study, participants were assigned to cohorts based on the clinical history participants reported in a screening survey and a study questionnaire. Recovered participants in ImmuneRACE Cohort 3 were defined by two consecutive negative NP/OP PCR tests, clearance by a healthcare professional, or resolution of symptoms. In the prospective study, mobile phlebotomists collected whole blood, serum and a nasopharyngeal or oropharyngeal swab from each participant. Additional blood draws and questionnaires over an approximately two-month period could optionally be provided by prospective study participants. Before DNA extraction, blood samples from the prospective study were shipped at room temperature or frozen. TCRbeta CDR3 regions were amplified from genomic DNA by means of the immunoSEQ Assay, a bias-controlled multiplex PCR. The authors' analysis ran thus. The number of nucleated cells in each sample was estimated from the amplification of reference gene primers within the assay. To quantify the absolute abundance of each unique TCRbeta CDR3 rearrangement, sequence reads were collapsed and filtered. For each sample, productive Simpson clonality was calculated as the square root of Simpson's diversity index over productive rearrangements. In its TCRdb copy, this immuneACCESS table keeps in-frame sequences only and misses some clones. Where compared with another copy, unresolved V genes explain less than half of these, and the others have no known cause. Clone size and V and J calls were adopted from that table, with D and trimming inferred from the DNA. The sample has about 140,000 clones on record, around 79% of them singletons. The ten largest account for less than 3% of the sample.

Paper-wide results and their limitations: Clinical and demographic metadata were provided uncurated, with the amount varying by source and participant.

Its CDR3 holds 14 amino acids, cysteine through phenylalanine. Only CDR3 DNA is held: 42 bases, read in frame from base 1. Between the V and J ends, shortened by 5 bases and 4 bases respectively, the junction contains 12 bases. CDR1 SNHLY and CDR2 FYNNEI were looked up in the germline V gene. Of note for this clone: It lacks a known antigen. One base away there is no much larger clone; base qualities are not given.

Sequencing was done on a sample of PBMCs or T cells enriched from blood (not recorded which). This receptor chain uses TRBV2 and TRBJ1-5; TRBD1 is possibly the D segment (6 matching bases). The clonotype originates from a woman between 50 and 59 years old who had recovered from COVID-19. The CDR3 reads as follows: CASSPDSQNQPQHF. At the DNA level, the sequence is TGTGCCAGCAGTCCGGACAGCCAAAATCAGCCCCAGCATTTT.